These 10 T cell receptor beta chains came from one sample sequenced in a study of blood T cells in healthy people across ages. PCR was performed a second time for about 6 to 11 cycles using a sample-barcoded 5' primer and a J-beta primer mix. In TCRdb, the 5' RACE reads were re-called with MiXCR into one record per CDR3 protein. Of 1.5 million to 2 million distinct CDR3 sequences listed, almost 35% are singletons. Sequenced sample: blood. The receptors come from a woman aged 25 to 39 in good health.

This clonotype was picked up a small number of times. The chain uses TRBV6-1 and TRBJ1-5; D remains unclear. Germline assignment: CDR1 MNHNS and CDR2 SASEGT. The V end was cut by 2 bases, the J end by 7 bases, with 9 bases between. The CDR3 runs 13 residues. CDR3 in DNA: TGTGCCAGCAGTGAAAGCGGGGTCCAGCCCCAGCATTTT. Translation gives CASSESGVQPQHF.

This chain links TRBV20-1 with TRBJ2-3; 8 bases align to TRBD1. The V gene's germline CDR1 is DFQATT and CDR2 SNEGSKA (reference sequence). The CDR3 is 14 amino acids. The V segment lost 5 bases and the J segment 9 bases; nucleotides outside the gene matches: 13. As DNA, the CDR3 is TGCAGTGCTCCATCACTTGAGGACAGGGCGACGCAGTATTTT. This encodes CSAPSLEDRATQYF.

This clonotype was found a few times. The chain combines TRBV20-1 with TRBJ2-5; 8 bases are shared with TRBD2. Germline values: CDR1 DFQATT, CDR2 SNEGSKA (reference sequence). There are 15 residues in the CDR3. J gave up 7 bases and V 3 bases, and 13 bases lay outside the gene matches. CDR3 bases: TGCAGTGCTAGGGGGGGACTAGTGGGGCGTGGGACCCAGTACTTC. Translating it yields CSARGGLVGRGTQYF.

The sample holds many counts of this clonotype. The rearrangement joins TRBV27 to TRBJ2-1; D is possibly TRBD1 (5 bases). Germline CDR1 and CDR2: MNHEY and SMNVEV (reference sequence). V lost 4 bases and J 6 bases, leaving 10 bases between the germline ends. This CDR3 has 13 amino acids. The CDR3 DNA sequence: TGTGCCAGCAGTTCTCCAGGGCGCAATGAGCAGTTCTTC. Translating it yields CASSSPGRNEQFF.

This CDR3 reads CSARGGPQETQYF. The DNA for the CDR3 is TGCAGTGCTAGAGGGGGGCCTCAAGAGACCCAGTACTTC. The gene calls are TRBV20-1 and TRBJ2-5, with a weak D call TRBD1 (6 bases). The germline V gene has CDR1 DFQATT and CDR2 SNEGSKA (reference sequence). V dropped 1 base and J dropped 2 bases, with 8 bases sitting between them. The CDR3 is made up of 13 amino acids.

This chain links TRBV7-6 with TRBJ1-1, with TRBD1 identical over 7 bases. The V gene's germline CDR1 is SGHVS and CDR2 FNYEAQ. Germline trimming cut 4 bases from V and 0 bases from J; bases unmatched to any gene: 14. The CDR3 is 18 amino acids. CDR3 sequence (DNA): TGTGCCAGCAGCTCCAACCGGGACAGATCAGCTATGAACACTGAAGCTTTCTTT. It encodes CASSSNRDRSAMNTEAFF.

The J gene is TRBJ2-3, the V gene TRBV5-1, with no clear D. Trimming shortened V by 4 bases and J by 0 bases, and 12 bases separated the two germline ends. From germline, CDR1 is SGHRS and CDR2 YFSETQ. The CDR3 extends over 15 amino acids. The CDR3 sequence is CASSPGSVSTDTQYF. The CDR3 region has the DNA TGCGCCAGCAGCCCTGGGTCAGTTAGCACAGATACGCAGTATTTT.

For the CDR3, the DNA is TGTGCCAGCAAGGGCCTAGCGGGAAGTACCTACGAGCAGTACTTC. This sequence encodes CASKGLAGSTYEQYF. The chain employs TRBV6-5 and TRBJ2-7; TRBD2 matches at 9 bases. Germline-derived CDR1 and CDR2 are MNHEY and SVGAGI. Trimming took 7 bases from V and 2 from J; bases not matched to a gene: 9. This CDR3 is 15 amino acids long.

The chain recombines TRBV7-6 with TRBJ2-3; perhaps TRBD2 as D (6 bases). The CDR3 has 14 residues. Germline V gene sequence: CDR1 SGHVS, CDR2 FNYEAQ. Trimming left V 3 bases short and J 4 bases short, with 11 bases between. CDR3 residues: CASSLAGWSDTQYF. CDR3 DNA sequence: TGTGCCAGCAGCTTGGCGGGGTGGTCAGATACGCAGTATTTT.

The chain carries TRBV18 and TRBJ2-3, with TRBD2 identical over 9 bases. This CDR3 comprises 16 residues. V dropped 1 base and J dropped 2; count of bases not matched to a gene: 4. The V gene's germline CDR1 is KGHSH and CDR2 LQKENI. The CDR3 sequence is CASSPLAGAYTDTQYF. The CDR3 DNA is TGTGCCAGCTCACCACTAGCGGGGGCCTACACAGATACGCAGTATTTT.